The text below deals with one T cell receptor beta chain. What antigen it recognizes has not been identified. No clone much larger than this one lies a single base away; base qualities are absent. The sample is drawn from a study of early T cells in non-severe SARS-CoV-2 infection listed by TCRdb under 2021. Regarding the complete study: TCR sequencing used bulk RNA from unsorted whole blood, so alpha and beta chains could not be paired. Study-level results and caveats: VDJdb matching was skewed toward anti-spike CD8 responses, so virus-specific expansions were likely underestimated and private and CD4 specificities were missed.

Set within a cohort of healthcare workers in London, UK, this nested case-control study involved weekly PCR testing of nasopharyngeal swabs along with blood sampling. Between 23 and 31 March 2020, the week of the UK lockdown, healthcare workers were enrolled and then followed up weekly for as long as 16 weeks. The library was generated by 5' RACE. Sequencing was carried out with a NextSeq 500. The TCR library protocol attached unique molecular identifiers to individual cDNA molecules to correct for sequencing error and PCR bias. Both TCR alpha and beta chains were sequenced, and tight co-correlation was observed between alpha and beta sequence abundances in each sample. The original pipeline was this. V gene, J gene and CDR3 annotation of TCR sequences was performed with Decombinator V4. TCRs were defined as expanded if a significant change between any two time points was detected under a Poisson model with p below 0.0001. TCR abundances were normalised to the total number of TCRs sequenced in each sample and reported as counts per million. VDJdb, accessed on 1 November 2021, was searched for TCRs annotated for CMV, EBV and SARS-CoV-2, and TCRs annotated for more than one antigen were excluded. TCRdb reworked the public reads: Q25 trimming with fastp, MiXCR clone assembly, productive beta chains retained. When rows share a CDR3 protein, they turn into one entry using the most common DNA and genes. The authors' filters were not applied to this entry. The sample contains some 41,000 distinct CDR3 sequences, 20% to 25% of them found a single time. The ten top clones hold around 4.6% of the sample.

This sample comprised whole blood, obtained at baseline. The TCR comes from an adult who was a healthcare worker with PCR-confirmed SARS-CoV-2 infection or an uninfected control (not recorded which).

The nucleotide sequence is TGTGCCAGCAGTCGACAGGGTTGGTACGAGCAGTACTTC. It translates as CASSRQGWYEQYF. This chain is built from TRBV12-3 or TRBV12-4 and TRBJ2-7, with 7 middle bases fitting TRBD1. Including the terminal cysteine and phenylalanine, the CDR3 comprises 13 residues. Only CDR3 DNA remains: 39 bases, in frame from the first base. Trimming leaves V shorter by 5 bases and J shorter by 4 bases, with the junction holding 5 bases beyond the gene matches.